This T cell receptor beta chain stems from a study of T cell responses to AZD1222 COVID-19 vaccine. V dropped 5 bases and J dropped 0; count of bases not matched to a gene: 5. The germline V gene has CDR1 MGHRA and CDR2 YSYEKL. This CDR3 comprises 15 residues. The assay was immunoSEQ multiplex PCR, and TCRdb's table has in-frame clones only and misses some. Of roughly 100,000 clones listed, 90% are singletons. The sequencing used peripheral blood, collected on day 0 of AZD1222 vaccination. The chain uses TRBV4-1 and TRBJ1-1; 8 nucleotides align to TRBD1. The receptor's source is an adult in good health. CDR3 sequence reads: CASSSRTGMNTEAFF. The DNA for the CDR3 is TGCGCCAGCAGCTCTCGGACAGGGATGAACACTGAAGCTTTCTTT.